This T cell receptor beta chain was captured in a study of spatial heterogeneity in lung cancer (dated by TCRdb to between 2017 and 2020). Regarding the study in general: Donors were over 60 patients with early-stage, untreated non-small cell lung cancer from the lung TRACERx cohort. At surgery, both alpha and beta chains were TCR-sequenced in around 240 tumor regions, fewer than 65 matched nontumor lung samples and around 50 PBMC samples. Follow-up PBMC samples were sequenced whenever available, with the median time to follow-up being around two years after resection. In the raw uncorrected reads, each unique combination of TCR and UMI appeared on average more than ten times. Beta-chain transcripts were consistently detected in greater numbers than alpha-chain transcripts, which likely reflects a higher abundance of beta-chain transcripts. The study quantitatively compared TCR alpha and beta repertoires across multiple tumor regions, matched nontumor lung and blood in non-small cell lung cancer. Nonsynonymous mutation counts, determined by whole-exome sequencing of tumor tissue, were related to features of the TCR repertoire. Overall study outcomes, separate from this receptor: Additional single-cell paired TCR alpha and beta sequencing was considered necessary to confirm, at a functional level, the hypothesis that regional TCRs recognize regional mutations. Ubiquitous expanded tumor TCRs were found in blood more often at tumor resection than at routine follow-up. Comparisons of baseline and follow-up blood repertoires included only approximately 15 patients.

Library prep was done by 5' RACE. The sequencer was a NextSeq 500. The TCR library protocol attached a unique molecular identifier to each TCR cDNA molecule to allow correction of PCR and sequencing errors. In the authors' own workflow: TCR identification, UMI-based error correction and CDR3 extraction were all carried out with Decombinator tools. TCRs above a frequency of 2 per 1,000, corresponding to the top 1% of the tumor frequency distribution, were defined as expanded. Renyi diversity was calculated using the R vegan package after each repertoire was subsampled 100 times to 5,000 TCRs. CDR3 similarity networks were constructed using string-kernel similarity of amino acid triplets, with links drawn between CDR3s whose pairwise similarity was above 0.82. TCRdb's own reprocessing of the public reads used fastp at Q25 and MiXCR and kept productive beta chains. CDR3 protein sequences are deduplicated, and each keeps its most common genes and DNA. It is TCRdb's table, rather than the study itself, that gives the V and J calls and clone size. Counted in this sample were roughly 120,000 distinct CDR3 sequences; 9.5% to 15% of them appeared once. Approximately 16% of the sample goes to the ten largest clones.

The time point label, read with the paper, signifies: blood at routine non-recurrence follow-up after resection. For TCR sequencing, whole RNA was extracted from tumor and nontumor lung tissue, or from cryopreserved PBMC samples, and no cell sorting was done. A patient was chosen for TCR sequencing only when enough RNA was available from at least two tumor regions. The germline V and J ends show losses of 2 bases and 4 bases respectively, and no gene match explains 10 bases of the junction. CDR3 length: 17 amino acids, cysteine to phenylalanine. Of all the DNA, just the CDR3 is kept, 51 bases in frame from base 1. From a lookup of the germline V gene, CDR1 and CDR2 are SGHRS and YFSETQ. This clonotype was recorded a few times. Its antigen is currently not known. The sample holds no much larger clone one base away, and base qualities are not on file.

The rearrangement joined TRBV5-1 to TRBJ2-1; TRBD2 lines up with 9 middle nucleotides. The source of this sequence is a male donor with early-stage non-small cell lung cancer. Sequences were derived from PBMCs, sampled at follow-up. The nucleotide sequence reads TGCGCCAGCAGCTTTGGGTGGCCTAGCGGGGCGTACAATGAGCAGTTCTTC. It specifies CASSFGWPSGAYNEQFF.